Below, 23 T cell receptor beta chains from the same sample are listed, as sequenced in a study of blood T cell repertoires in COVID-19. Clones were sequenced by immunoSEQ multiplex PCR, and TCRdb holds only the in-frame ones, with some missing. The table lists just under 150,000 clones, roughly 90% of them singletons. Material for sequencing was peripheral blood. These receptors originate from a human donor in a cohort sampled during active COVID-19.

The chain couples TRBV29-1 to TRBJ1-2; no clear D gene. Looked up from germline, CDR1 is SQVTM and CDR2 is ANQGSEA. CDR3 length: 9 residues. The ends were cut back, 3 bases at V and 8 bases at J, with 4 bases in the middle. DNA for the CDR3: TGCAGCGTTGAGGAGGGCTACACCTTC. It yields the protein CSVEEGYTF.

In this sample, this clone turned up once. The CDR3 nucleotides read TGCGCCAGCAGCTTGAGTAGGGGAATGGAGCAGTACTTC. Translation: CASSLSRGMEQYF. The chain uses TRBV5-1 and TRBJ2-7, with D possibly being TRBD1 (5 bases). The germline V and J ends were trimmed by 1 base and 7 bases, with 12 bases remaining between them. The CDR3 length is 13 residues. Per germline, CDR1 SGHRS and CDR2 YFSETQ.

V gene TRBV7-2 combines with J gene TRBJ1-1; D is possibly TRBD1 (5 bases). The V end was cut by 5 bases, the J end by 1 base, with 14 bases between. Germline CDR1 is SGHTA and CDR2 is FQGNSA. This CDR3 region has 15 residues. In DNA form, the CDR3 reads TGTGCCAGCAGCCCGTGGGGCGCAGGGAACACTGAAGCTTTCTTT. Translation: CASSPWGAGNTEAFF.

V and J are TRBV5-6 and TRBJ2-1; TRBD1 aligns across 8 bases. Germline CDR1 SGHDT, CDR2 YYEEEE. This CDR3 has 15 amino acids. The J segment lost 5 bases and the V segment lost 3 bases, leaving 7 bases of the junction unmatched. CDR3 DNA sequence: TGTGCCAGCAGCTCCCGGGACAGGTTTCACAATGAGCAGTTCTTC. The encoded protein is CASSSRDRFHNEQFF.

Only one count was recorded for this clone. This chain uses TRBV11-3 with TRBJ2-1, with D tentatively TRBD1 (6 bases). This CDR3 spans 15 amino acids. Trimming shortened V by 3 bases and J by 7 bases, and 16 bases separated the two germline ends. Per the germline V gene, CDR1 is SGHNT and CDR2 is YENEEA. Here the CDR3 DNA reads TGTGCCAGCAGCTTCCGTCAGGGGAGTGTGAATGAGCAGTTCTTC. Encoded protein: CASSFRQGSVNEQFF.

V and J are TRBV30 and TRBJ2-5; possible D gene TRBD1, 5 bases. The V and J ends lost 0 bases and 5 bases respectively, with 13 bases between them. Germline loops: CDR1 GTSNPN, CDR2 SVGIG (reference sequence). The CDR3 has 14 residues. CDR3: CAWSVDSLLETQYF. CDR3 DNA: TGTGCCTGGAGTGTCGACAGCCTGCTGGAGACCCAGTACTTC.

The chain uses TRBV13 and TRBJ1-2; 9 nucleotides align to TRBD1. The CDR3 loop spans 13 amino acids. CDR1 PRHDT and CDR2 FYEKMQ come from the germline V gene (reference sequence). J lost 5 bases, V lost 5 bases, and 3 bases had no gene match. CDR3 residues: CASSRDREYGYTF. Here the CDR3 DNA reads TGTGCCAGCAGCCGGGACAGGGAGTATGGCTACACCTTC.

The chain is built from TRBV18 and TRBJ1-4; TRBD1 might be the D (6 bases). The CDR3 extends over 18 amino acids. CDR1 is KGHSH and CDR2 is LQKENI in the germline V gene. V shed 2 bases and J shed 2 bases, with 18 bases lying between them. CDR3 loop: CASSPFIGQSSTNEKLFF. The CDR3 DNA follows: TGTGCCAGCTCACCATTTATAGGACAGTCTTCGACTAATGAAAAACTGTTTTTT.

This sequence joins TRBV9 and TRBJ2-3; possible D gene TRBD1, 6 bases. Deletions cut 3 bases from V and 14 bases from J, with 16 bases between. In germline, CDR1 is SGDLS, CDR2 YYNGEE. The CDR3 sequence is 12 residues long. CDR3 sequence reads: CASSGGQAGPYF. CDR3 bases: TGTGCCAGCAGCGGGGGGCAAGCCGGCCCGTATTTT. Full variable domain (remainder filled in from reference TRBV9 and TRBJ2-3): DSGVTQTPKHLITATGQRVTLRCSPRSGDLSVYWYQQSLDQGLQFLIQYYNGEERAKGNILERFSAQQFPDLHSELNLSSLELGDSALYFCASSGGQAGPYFGPGTRLTVL.

J is TRBJ1-3 and V is TRBV29-1, with D perhaps matching TRBD1 (5 bases). The CDR3 is 14 amino acids. With 6 bases removed from V and 2 bases from J, the gap between germline ends came to 14 bases. Germline CDR1 reads SQVTM; CDR2 reads ANQGSEA. The CDR3 loop is CSVDIGGAGNTIYF. In DNA, the CDR3 is TGCAGCGTCGATATTGGGGGGGCTGGAAACACCATATATTTT.

J is TRBJ1-5 and V is TRBV7-8; tentative D call: TRBD1 (6 bases). Between the trimmed V and J ends, which lost 3 bases and 4 bases, there was a span of 13 bases. Germline V lookup: CDR1 SGHVS, CDR2 FQNEAQ. CDR3 length: 15 residues. The CDR3 spells CASSLGGAPNQPQHF. CDR3 nucleotides: TGTGCCAGCAGCTTGGGGGGGGCACCAAATCAGCCCCAGCATTTT.

The chain couples TRBV18 to TRBJ2-5, with 7 nucleotides matching TRBD1. Trimming cost V 0 bases and J 3 bases; bases outside gene matches: 4. The germline gives CDR1 KGHSH, CDR2 LQKENI. The CDR3 length is 15 residues. CDR3 nucleotides: TGTGCCAGCTCACCACCCGGGACAGTAAAAGAGACCCAGTACTTC. Translation: CASSPPGTVKETQYF.

V and J are TRBV2 and TRBJ1-5; D might be TRBD1 (5 bases). CDR1 SNHLY and CDR2 FYNNEI come from the germline V gene. The CDR3 loop spans 14 amino acids. The V end was cut by 7 bases, the J end by 5 bases, with 15 bases between. CDR3 DNA sequence: TGTGCCAGCAAAAGACAGACGCAAGATCAGCCCCAGCATTTT. It codes for CASKRQTQDQPQHF.

The gene calls are TRBV7-2 and TRBJ2-5, with 7 nucleotides matching TRBD2. Germline V gives CDR1 SGHTA, CDR2 FQGNSA. The ends lost 5 bases at V and 4 bases at J; junction bases unmatched: 10. There are 15 residues in the CDR3. CDR3 loop: CASSRRSGEGETQYF. DNA of the CDR3: TGTGCCAGCAGCCGGAGGAGCGGGGAGGGAGAGACCCAGTACTTC. The whole variable domain, filled in from reference TRBV7-2 and TRBJ2-5, reads GAGVSQSPSNKVTEKGKDVELRCDPISGHTALYWYRQSLGQGLEFLIYFQGNSAPDKSGLPSDRFSAERTGGSVSTLTIQRTQQEDSAVYLCASSRRSGEGETQYFGPGTRLLVL.

The V gene is TRBV2, the J gene TRBJ1-6; D ambiguous. This CDR3 contains 15 residues. Germline V gives CDR1 SNHLY, CDR2 FYNNEI. Trimming took 4 bases from V and 0 from J, leaving 7 bases between them. CDR3 protein: CASSVPDSYNSPLHF. The CDR3 nucleotides read TGTGCCAGCAGTGTCCCAGACTCCTATAATTCACCCCTCCACTTT. The whole variable domain, remainder taken from reference TRBV2 and TRBJ1-6, is EPEVTQTPSHQVTQMGQEVILRCVPISNHLYFYWYRQILGQKVEFLVSFYNNEISEKSEIFDDQFSVERPDGSNFTLKIRSTKLEDSAMYFCASSVPDSYNSPLHFGNGTRLTVT.

This chain uses TRBV12-3 or TRBV12-4 with TRBJ1-2; D call uncertain. The CDR3 has 13 amino acids. V lost 6 bases to trimming and J lost 0 bases, with 8 bases between them. The CDR3 bases are TGTGCCAGCAGCCCCACAGCTAACTATGGCTACACCTTC. Translated: CASSPTANYGYTF.

The rearrangement uses TRBV5-1 and TRBJ2-5; 10 nucleotides align to TRBD2. With 0 bases clipped from V and 2 bases from J, the junction kept 16 bases outside the gene matches. The CDR3 runs to 20 residues. In germline, CDR1 is SGHRS, CDR2 YFSETQ. CDR3 sequence reads: CASSLDPLYLLLAGQETQYF. In DNA, the CDR3 is TGCGCCAGCAGCTTGGACCCCTTATACCTCTTACTAGCGGGGCAAGAGACCCAGTACTTC. The full variable domain, rest sourced from reference TRBV5-1 and TRBJ2-5, is KAGVTQTPRYLIKTRGQQVTLSCSPISGHRSVSWYQQTPGQGLQFLFEYFSETQRNKGNFPGRFSGRQFSNSRSEMNVSTLELGDSALYLCASSLDPLYLLLAGQETQYFGPGTRLLVL.

V and J are TRBV11-1 and TRBJ2-1; 8 positions agree with TRBD1. This CDR3 is 13 amino acids long. CDR1 and CDR2 (germline): SGHAT, FQDESV (reference sequence). The ends lost 1 base at V and 10 bases at J; junction bases unmatched: 3. Here the CDR3 reads CASSLGTGKEQFF. Here the CDR3 DNA reads TGTGCCAGCAGCTTAGGGACAGGGAAAGAGCAGTTCTTC.

The V call is TRBV7-2, the J call TRBJ1-6, with 9 bases fitting TRBD1. This CDR3 spans 15 amino acids. The V and J ends lost 5 bases and 6 bases, in that order; junction bases with no gene match: 5. Germline CDR1 and CDR2: SGHTA and FQGNSA. CDR3: CASSVGTGRNSPLHF. CDR3 sequence (DNA): TGTGCCAGCAGCGTCGGGACAGGGCGTAATTCACCCCTCCACTTT.

The rearrangement links TRBV5-1 to TRBJ1-2, with 7 bases fitting TRBD1. The V gene's germline CDR1 is SGHRS and CDR2 YFSETQ. This CDR3 comprises 14 residues. V lost 1 base, J lost 4 bases, and 4 bases stayed unmatched. CDR3 coding DNA: TGCGCCAGCAGCTTGAGGGACAGCGGCTATGGCTACACCTTC. Protein: CASSLRDSGYGYTF.

The chain joins TRBV6-2 or TRBV6-3 to TRBJ2-5; the match to TRBD1 covers 7 bases. This CDR3 comprises 16 residues. V dropped 0 bases and J dropped 5; count of bases not matched to a gene: 9. Looked up from germline, CDR1 is MNHEY and CDR2 is SVGEGT. The CDR3 DNA follows: TGTGCCAGCAGTTACTCCCGGGACAGCCAAGAGGAGACCCAGTACTTC. Translated, it gives CASSYSRDSQEETQYF.

J is TRBJ1-1 and V is TRBV5-6; TRBD1 might be the D (5 bases). The V and J ends lost 4 bases and 3 bases respectively, with 16 bases between them. Germline V gives CDR1 SGHDT, CDR2 YYEEEE. CDR3 length equals 15 residues. The CDR3 sequence: CASSGPRVRDTEAFF. Written as DNA, the CDR3 is TGTGCCAGCAGCGGGCCCAGGGTCCGCGACACTGAAGCTTTCTTT.

This chain joins TRBV2 and TRBJ1-3; TRBD1 is a possible D gene (5 bases). The CDR3 is 17 amino acids. V was shortened by 0 bases and J by 3 bases, with 15 bases between the two germline ends. CDR1 and CDR2 from the germline V gene are SNHLY and FYNNEI. The CDR3 DNA follows: TGTGCCAGCAGTGAAGCGGATGGAGGGGAGTTTGGAAACACCATATATTTT. Protein sequence: CASSEADGGEFGNTIYF.